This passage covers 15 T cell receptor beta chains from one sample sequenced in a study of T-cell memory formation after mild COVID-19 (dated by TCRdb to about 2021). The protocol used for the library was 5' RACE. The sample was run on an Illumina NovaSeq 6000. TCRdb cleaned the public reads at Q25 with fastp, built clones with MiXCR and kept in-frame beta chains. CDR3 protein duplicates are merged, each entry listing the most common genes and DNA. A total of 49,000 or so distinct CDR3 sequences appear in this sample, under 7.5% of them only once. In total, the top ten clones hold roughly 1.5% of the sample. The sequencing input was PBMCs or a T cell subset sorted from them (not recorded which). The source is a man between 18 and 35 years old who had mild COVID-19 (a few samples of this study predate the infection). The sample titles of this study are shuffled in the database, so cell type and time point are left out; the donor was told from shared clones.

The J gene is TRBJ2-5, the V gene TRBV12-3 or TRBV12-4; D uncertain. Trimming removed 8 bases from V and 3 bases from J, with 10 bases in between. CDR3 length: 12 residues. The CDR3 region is CASGISEETQYF. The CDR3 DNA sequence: TGTGCCAGCGGGATATCGGAAGAGACCCAGTACTTC.

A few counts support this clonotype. CDR3 in amino acids: CASGGRITDTQYF. The CDR3 DNA reads TGTGCCAGCGGGGGGCGAATCACAGATACGCAGTATTTT. The chain uses TRBV7-6 and TRBJ2-3; D may be TRBD1 or TRBD2 (6 bases each). Germline V gene sequence: CDR1 SGHVS, CDR2 FNYEAQ. The CDR3 is 13 amino acids. V was trimmed by 8 bases and J by 2 bases, leaving 11 bases between them.

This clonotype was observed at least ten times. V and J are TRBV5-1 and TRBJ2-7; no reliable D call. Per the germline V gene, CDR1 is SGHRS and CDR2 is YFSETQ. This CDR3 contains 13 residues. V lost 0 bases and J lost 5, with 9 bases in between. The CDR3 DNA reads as TGCGCCAGCAGCTTGGAAGAGTCGGACGAGCAGTACTTC. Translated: CASSLEESDEQYF.

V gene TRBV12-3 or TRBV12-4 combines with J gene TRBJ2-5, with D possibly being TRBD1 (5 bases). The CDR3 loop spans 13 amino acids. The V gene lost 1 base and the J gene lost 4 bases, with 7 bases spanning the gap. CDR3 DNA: TGTGCCAGCAGTTTAGTGCAGGGAGAGACCCAGTACTTC. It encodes CASSLVQGETQYF.

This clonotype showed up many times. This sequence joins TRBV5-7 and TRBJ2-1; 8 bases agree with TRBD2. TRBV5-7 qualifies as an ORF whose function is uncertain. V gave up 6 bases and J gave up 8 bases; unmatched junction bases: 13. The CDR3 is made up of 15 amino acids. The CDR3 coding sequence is TGTGCCAGCACTATAGAGCGGGGGATGATAGATGAGCAGTTCTTC. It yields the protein CASTIERGMIDEQFF.

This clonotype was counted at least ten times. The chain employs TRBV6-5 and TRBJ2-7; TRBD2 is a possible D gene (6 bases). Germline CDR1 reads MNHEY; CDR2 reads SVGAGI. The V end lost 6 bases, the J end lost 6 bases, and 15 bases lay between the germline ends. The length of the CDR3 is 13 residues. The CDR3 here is CASSRLGPTEQYF. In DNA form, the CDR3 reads TGTGCCAGCAGCCGACTAGGGCCTACCGAGCAGTACTTC.

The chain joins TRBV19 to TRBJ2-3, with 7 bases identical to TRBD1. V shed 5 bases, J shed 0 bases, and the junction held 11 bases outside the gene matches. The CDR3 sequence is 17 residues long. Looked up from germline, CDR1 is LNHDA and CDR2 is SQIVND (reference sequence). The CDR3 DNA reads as TGTGCCAGTAGTGTGTGGCTTTTGGGACAGAGCACAGATACGCAGTATTTT. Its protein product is CASSVWLLGQSTDTQYF.

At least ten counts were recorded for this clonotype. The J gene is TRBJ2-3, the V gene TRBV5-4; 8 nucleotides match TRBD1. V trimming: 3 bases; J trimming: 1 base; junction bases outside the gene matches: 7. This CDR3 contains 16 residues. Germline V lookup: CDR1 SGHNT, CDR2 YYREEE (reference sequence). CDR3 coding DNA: TGTGCCAGCAGCTCGGGACAGGTAAAAGGCACAGATACGCAGTATTTT. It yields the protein CASSSGQVKGTDTQYF. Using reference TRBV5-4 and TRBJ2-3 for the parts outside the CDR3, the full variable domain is ETGVTQSPTHLIKTRGQQVTLRCSSQSGHNTVSWYQQALGQGPQFIFQYYREEENGRGNFPPRFSGLQFPNYSSELNVNALELDDSALYLCASSSGQVKGTDTQYFGPGTRLTVL.

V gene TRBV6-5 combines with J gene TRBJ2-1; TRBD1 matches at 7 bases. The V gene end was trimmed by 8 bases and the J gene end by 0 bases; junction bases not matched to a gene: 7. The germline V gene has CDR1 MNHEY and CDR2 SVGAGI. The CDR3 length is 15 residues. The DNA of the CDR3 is TGTGCCAGCTCACTGGGACAGAGCTCCTACAATGAGCAGTTCTTC. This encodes CASSLGQSSYNEQFF.

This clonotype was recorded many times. Here the CDR3 reads CSAREDGVPGDTQYF. DNA of the CDR3: TGCAGTGCTAGAGAGGACGGGGTCCCTGGAGATACGCAGTATTTT. The V gene is TRBV20-1, the J gene TRBJ2-3; weak D call: TRBD2 (5 bases). With 0 bases removed from V and 5 bases from J, the gap between germline ends came to 15 bases. In germline, CDR1 is DFQATT, CDR2 SNEGSKA (reference sequence). The CDR3 is 15 residues long.

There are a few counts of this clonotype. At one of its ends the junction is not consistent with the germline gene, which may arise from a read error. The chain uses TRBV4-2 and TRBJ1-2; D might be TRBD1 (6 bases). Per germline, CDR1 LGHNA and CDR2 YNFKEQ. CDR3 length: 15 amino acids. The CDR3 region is CASIQFQGWVGGYTF. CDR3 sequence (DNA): TGTGCCAGCATCCAATTTCAGGGGTGGGTAGGGGGCTACACCTTC.

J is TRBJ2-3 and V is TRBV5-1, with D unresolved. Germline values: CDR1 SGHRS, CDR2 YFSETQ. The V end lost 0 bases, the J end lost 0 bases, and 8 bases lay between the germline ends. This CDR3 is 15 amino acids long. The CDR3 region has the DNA TGCGCCAGCAGCTTGGCCACACGAAGCACAGATACGCAGTATTTT. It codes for CASSLATRSTDTQYF.

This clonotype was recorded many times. Written as DNA, the CDR3 is TGCGCCAGCAGCCGCGGGCCAAACCAAGATACGCAGTATTTT. This gives the protein CASSRGPNQDTQYF. V is TRBV5-1 and J is TRBJ2-3; maybe TRBD2 (5 bases). Trimming stripped 4 bases from V and 5 bases from J, with 14 bases between. This CDR3 spans 14 amino acids. Germline lookup yields CDR1 SGHRS and CDR2 YFSETQ. Together with reference TRBV5-1 and TRBJ2-3, the CDR3 gives the full variable domain: KAGVTQTPRYLIKTRGQQVTLSCSPISGHRSVSWYQQTPGQGLQFLFEYFSETQRNKGNFPGRFSGRQFSNSRSEMNVSTLELGDSALYLCASSRGPNQDTQYFGPGTRLTVL.

The CDR3: CASTTSGGEDTQYF. The CDR3 DNA follows: TGTGCCAGCACCACTAGCGGGGGGGAAGATACGCAGTATTTT. The chain has TRBV6-6 and TRBJ2-3; TRBD2 matches 13 bases. Unmatched junction bases numbered 3, after V lost 7 bases and J lost 5 bases. The CDR3 is made up of 14 amino acids. The germline V gene has CDR1 MNHNY and CDR2 SVGAGI (reference sequence).

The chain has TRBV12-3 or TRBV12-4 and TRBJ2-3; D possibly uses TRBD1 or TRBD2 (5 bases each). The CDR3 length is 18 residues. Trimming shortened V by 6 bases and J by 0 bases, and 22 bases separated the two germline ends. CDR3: CASSPVPGPRGSTDTQYF. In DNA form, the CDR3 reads TGTGCCAGCAGCCCTGTCCCGGGACCCCGTGGGAGCACAGATACGCAGTATTTT.